This T cell receptor (beta chain) is drawn from a study of blood T cells in healthy people across ages. Looking at the study overall: Template switching caught about one barcoded beta molecule for each two T cells.

There were healthy Caucasian individuals from Russia, aged 6 to 90, serving as donors. RNA extraction gave at least 5 micrograms of total RNA per sample. The second PCR ran roughly 7 to 11 cycles with a sample-barcoded 5' primer and J-beta primers. TCRdb called the 5' RACE reads again in MiXCR, with one record for every CDR3 protein. The table includes 1.5 million to 2 million distinct CDR3 sequences, roughly 27% detected once. This clonotype was counted only a few times. Its cognate antigen is unknown. Notes on the study in general: It was the long-lived donors that had more naive CD4+ cells and higher diversity than aged donors.

CDR3 size: 14 residues. The germline V gene encodes CDR1 DFQATT and CDR2 SNEGSKA (reference sequence). V gave up 5 bases and J gave up 7 bases; unmatched junction bases: 10. The receptor's source is a woman aged 25 to 39 in good health. Material for sequencing was blood. This chain links TRBV20-1 with TRBJ1-3; 8 positions match TRBD1. CDR3 region: CSAGQGGGLNTIYF. The CDR3 bases are TGCAGTGCTGGACAGGGTGGGGGTTTGAACACCATATATTTT.